A selection of T cell receptor beta chains follows, all from one sample in a study of blood T cell repertoires in COVID-19. TCRdb's copy holds only in-frame clones and misses some; the assay was immunoSEQ multiplex PCR. This sample yields under 350,000 clones, of which 86% are seen a single time; approximately 2.4% belongs to the top ten. The sample taken for sequencing was PBMCs or T cells enriched from blood (not recorded which). These receptors originate from a woman aged 18-35 years who had recovered from COVID-19. Both conserved end residues are part of each CDR3. Each record gives: V gene, clone size, J gene, CDR3 protein. Clone sizes are given selectively: once, few, many, or a class where the clone is expanded.

V: TRBV11-2; size: NA; J: TRBJ2-7; CDR3: CASSLLSYEQYF
V: TRBV21-1; size: many; J: TRBJ1-1; CDR3: CASSRTGQNTEAFF
V: TRBV19; size: few; J: TRBJ1-5; CDR3: CASSIDRGAYQPQHF
V: TRBV11-2; size: NA; J: TRBJ2-6; CDR3: CASSLTAGSSGANVLTF
V: TRBV5-1; size: NA; J: TRBJ2-2; CDR3: CASSRMTGGTGELFF
V: TRBV27; size: once; J: TRBJ2-1; CDR3: CASNPGLAIHEQFF
V: TRBV30; size: NA; J: TRBJ2-1; CDR3: CAWSVGGGGNEQFF
V: TRBV6-2/TRBV6-3; size: NA; J: TRBJ2-3; CDR3: CASSSGQAGGGGTQYF
V: TRBV5-8; size: NA; J: TRBJ2-2; CDR3: CAIDTGELFF
V: TRBV27; size: NA; J: TRBJ2-7; CDR3: CASTRQGGSYEQYF
V: TRBV5-6; size: NA; J: TRBJ2-1; CDR3: CASSLPGLAGDPQGEQFF
V: TRBV9; size: NA; J: TRBJ2-1; CDR3: CASSPSGSYNEQFF
V: TRBV24-1; size: NA; J: TRBJ2-1; CDR3: CATAEGTDTPYNEQFF
V: TRBV3-1/TRBV3-2; size: NA; J: TRBJ2-7; CDR3: CASSQAGWSGNEQYF
V: TRBV30; size: NA; J: TRBJ2-1; CDR3: CAWSVPAGGPGEQFF
V: TRBV19; size: NA; J: TRBJ2-7; CDR3: CASSGTGDYEQYF
V: TRBV7-6; size: NA; J: TRBJ2-5; CDR3: CASSARLAGGPGETQYF
V: TRBV9; size: NA; J: TRBJ1-4; CDR3: CASSPLSGPPTNEKLFF
V: TRBV28; size: NA; J: TRBJ2-7; CDR3: CASSLPSDSSVAEQYF
V: TRBV5-5; size: NA; J: TRBJ1-2; CDR3: CASSAPEQSHYGYTF
V: TRBV9; size: once; J: TRBJ1-1; CDR3: CASSAPGGTEAFF
V: TRBV7-3; size: NA; J: TRBJ2-1; CDR3: CASSLTSEDNEQFF
V: TRBV14; size: NA; J: TRBJ1-2; CDR3: CASSQGSRAHGYTF
V: TRBV14; size: NA; J: TRBJ2-7; CDR3: CASSLGDIRVAYF
V: TRBV29-1; size: once; J: TRBJ1-1; CDR3: CSVAPRGMNTEAFF
V: TRBV13; size: NA; J: TRBJ1-1; CDR3: CASSLGQGLNTEAFF
V: TRBV20-1; size: NA; J: TRBJ2-1; CDR3: CSASAPGVAGGRNEQFF
V: TRBV9; size: NA; J: TRBJ1-3; CDR3: CASSVTGSGNTIYF
V: TRBV27; size: NA; J: TRBJ2-2; CDR3: CASSLRGGNTGELFF
V: TRBV2; size: NA; J: TRBJ1-3; CDR3: CASSRASGNTIYF
V: TRBV18; size: NA; J: TRBJ2-3; CDR3: CASSPTGVSTDTQYF
V: TRBV28; size: NA; J: TRBJ1-2; CDR3: CASSPGGPDGYTF
V: TRBV11-3; size: once; J: TRBJ2-2; CDR3: CASSLTQGNTGELFF
V: TRBV4-1; size: NA; J: TRBJ2-1; CDR3: CASSQEIAGGYNEQFF
V: TRBV10-1; size: NA; J: TRBJ2-3; CDR3: CASSEATSGGADTQYF
V: TRBV4-3; size: NA; J: TRBJ1-1; CDR3: CASSQDSPGTEAFF
V: TRBV30; size: NA; J: TRBJ2-1; CDR3: CAWSVGGEQFF
V: TRBV3-1/TRBV3-2; size: NA; J: TRBJ2-7; CDR3: CASSQRRATYEQYF
V: TRBV10-3; size: NA; J: TRBJ1-2; CDR3: CAIRQGIVYGYTF
V: TRBV19; size: NA; J: TRBJ1-5; CDR3: CASTLGGGRDSNQPQHF
V: TRBV18; size: NA; J: TRBJ1-6; CDR3: CASSPDRGDSPLHF
V: TRBV5-1; size: NA; J: TRBJ2-2; CDR3: CASSFILAGNTGELFF
V: TRBV10-1; size: NA; J: TRBJ2-1; CDR3: CASSEDRQPYNEQFF